This TCR beta chain was identified in a study of blood T cell repertoires in COVID-19. The wider study: Acute and convalescent COVID-19 samples came from the United States, Italy and Spain. Nucleic acid was either cDNA or gDNA, and it came from T cells, B-cell-depleted T cells, or PBMCs.

This CDR3 has 15 amino acids. Germline CDR1 reads SGHRS; CDR2 reads YFSETQ. V shed 4 bases and J 2 bases; nucleotides not matched to a gene: 6. One Seattle source followed patients from active infection through their disease course. Per the original methods: Estimated nucleated cell counts came from reference gene primer amplification. TCRdb's table, derived via immunoSEQ multiplex PCR, lists solely in-frame clones and lacks some. Clone size and the V and J calls come from that table; the DNA yielded D and trimming. The profile shows 270,000 or so clones, 90% of them singletons. The sequence came from a woman in her sixties or seventies with COVID-19, enrolled during active disease. Sequenced material: peripheral blood. The rearrangement joins TRBV5-1 to TRBJ1-5; 7 positions match TRBD1. The CDR3 DNA follows: TGCGCCAGCAGCAATACAGGGGAAGGCAATCAGCCCCAGCATTTT. This gives the protein CASSNTGEGNQPQHF.